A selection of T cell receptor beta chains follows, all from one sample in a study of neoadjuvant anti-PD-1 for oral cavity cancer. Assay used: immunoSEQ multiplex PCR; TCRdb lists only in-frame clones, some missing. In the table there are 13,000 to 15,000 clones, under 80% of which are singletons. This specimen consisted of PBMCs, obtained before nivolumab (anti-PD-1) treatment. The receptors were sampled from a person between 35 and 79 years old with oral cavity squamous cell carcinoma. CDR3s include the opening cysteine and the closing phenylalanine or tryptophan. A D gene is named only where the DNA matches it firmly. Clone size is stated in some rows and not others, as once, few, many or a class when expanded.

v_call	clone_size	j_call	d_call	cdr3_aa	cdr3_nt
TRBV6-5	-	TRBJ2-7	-	CASREGVSEQYF	TGTGCCAGCAGGGAAGGAGTCTCCGAGCAGTACTTC
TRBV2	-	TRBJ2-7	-	CASSGGGGYEQYF	TGTGCCAGCAGTGGAGGAGGCGGCTACGAGCAGTACTTC
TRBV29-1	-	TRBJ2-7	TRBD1	CSGRDRDYEQYF	TGCAGCGGCAGGGACAGGGACTACGAGCAGTACTTC
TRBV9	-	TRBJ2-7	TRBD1	CASSPTGGSSYEQYF	TGTGCCAGCAGTCCTACAGGGGGCAGCTCCTACGAGCAGTACTTC
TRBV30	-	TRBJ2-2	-	CAWSVEDTGELFF	TGTGCCTGGAGTGTAGAAGACACCGGGGAGCTGTTTTTT
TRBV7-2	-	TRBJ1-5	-	CASSLGKGNQPQHF	TGTGCCAGCAGCTTAGGGAAGGGCAATCAGCCCCAGCATTTT
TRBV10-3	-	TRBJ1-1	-	CAISEREMTEAFF	TGTGCCATCAGTGAGAGGGAAATGACTGAAGCTTTCTTT
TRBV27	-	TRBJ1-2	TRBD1	CASSSYRGTIGYTF	TGTGCCAGCAGTTCATACAGGGGCACTATCGGCTACACCTTC
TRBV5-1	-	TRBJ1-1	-	CASSYGGLGNTEAFF	TGCGCCAGCAGCTACGGTGGATTGGGGAATACTGAAGCTTTCTTT
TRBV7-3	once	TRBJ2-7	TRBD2	CASSLIPAGASYEQYF	TGTGCCAGCAGCTTAATACCAGCGGGAGCGTCCTACGAGCAGTACTTC
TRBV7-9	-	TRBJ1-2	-	CASSKVNYGYTF	TGTGCCAGCAGCAAGGTGAACTATGGCTACACCTTC